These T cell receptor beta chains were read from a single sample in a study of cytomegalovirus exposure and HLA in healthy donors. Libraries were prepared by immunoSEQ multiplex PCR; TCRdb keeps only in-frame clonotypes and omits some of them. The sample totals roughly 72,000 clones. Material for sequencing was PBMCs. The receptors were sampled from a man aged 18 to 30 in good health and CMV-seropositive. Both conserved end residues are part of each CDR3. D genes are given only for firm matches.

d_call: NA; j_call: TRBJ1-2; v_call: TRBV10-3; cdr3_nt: TGTGCCATCAGTGGTGAGAACTTCTATGGCTACACCTTC; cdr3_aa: CAISGENFYGYTF
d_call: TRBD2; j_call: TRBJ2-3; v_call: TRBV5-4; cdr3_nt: TGTGCCAGTAGAATGCGGGGGGCTCCCCATACGGCAGATACGCAGTATTTT; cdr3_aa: CASRMRGAPHTADTQYF
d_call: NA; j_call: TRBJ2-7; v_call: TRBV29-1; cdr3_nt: TGCAGCGCTGCTCCAGGGATGGCGTACGAGCAGTACTTC; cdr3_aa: CSAAPGMAYEQYF
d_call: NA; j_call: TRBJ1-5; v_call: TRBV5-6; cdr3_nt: TGTGCCAGCAGCATCCAGGGGAGTCAGCCCCAGCATTTT; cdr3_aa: CASSIQGSQPQHF
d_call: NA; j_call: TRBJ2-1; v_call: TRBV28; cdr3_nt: TGTGCCAGCAGTTTACCGACAGACTACAATGAGCAGTTCTTC; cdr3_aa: CASSLPTDYNEQFF
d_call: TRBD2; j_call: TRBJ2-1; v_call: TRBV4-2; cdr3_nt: TGTGCCAGCAGCCAAGGGTCGGGACTAGCGGGGGGGCCCTCCGACAATGAGCAGTTCTTC; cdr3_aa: CASSQGSGLAGGPSDNEQFF
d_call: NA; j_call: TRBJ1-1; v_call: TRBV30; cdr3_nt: TGTGCCTGGGGAAGAGGCCTGAACACTGAAGCTTTCTTT; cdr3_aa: CAWGRGLNTEAFF
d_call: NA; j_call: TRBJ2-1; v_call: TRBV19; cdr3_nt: TGTGCCAGTAGTATAGGCGATGCGAGTGAGCAGTTCTTC; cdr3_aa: CASSIGDASEQFF
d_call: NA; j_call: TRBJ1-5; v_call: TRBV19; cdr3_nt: TGTGCCAGTAGTATAGCCGTAGGGGCCTCGAATCAGCCCCAGCATTTT; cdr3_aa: CASSIAVGASNQPQHF
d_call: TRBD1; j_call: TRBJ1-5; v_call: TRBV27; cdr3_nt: TGTGCCAGCAGTGTACAGGGGGCGAGGGGCAATCAGCCCCAGCATTTT; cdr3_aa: CASSVQGARGNQPQHF
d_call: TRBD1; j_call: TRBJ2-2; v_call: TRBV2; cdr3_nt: TGTGCCAGCAGTGAATATGGGACAGGGGATAGCGGGGAGCTGTTTTTT; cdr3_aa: CASSEYGTGDSGELFF
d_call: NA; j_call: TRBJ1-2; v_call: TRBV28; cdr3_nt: TGTGCCAGCAGTTTATTGGGGCCTAGGGCCTATGGCTACACCTTC; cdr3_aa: CASSLLGPRAYGYTF
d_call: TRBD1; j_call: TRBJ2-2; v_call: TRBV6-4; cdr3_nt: TGTGCCAGCAGTGACGGACAGGGCACCGGGGAGCTGTTTTTT; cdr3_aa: CASSDGQGTGELFF
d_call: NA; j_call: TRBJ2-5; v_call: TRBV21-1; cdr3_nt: TGTGCCAGCAGCACACAACAGATCCGGGAGACCCAGTACTTC; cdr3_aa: CASSTQQIRETQYF
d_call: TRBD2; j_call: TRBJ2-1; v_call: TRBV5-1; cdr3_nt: TGCGCCAGCAGCTCGATACTAGCGACCACCGACAATGAGCAGTTCTTC; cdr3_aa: CASSSILATTDNEQFF
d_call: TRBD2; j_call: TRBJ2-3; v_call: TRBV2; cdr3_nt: TGTGCCAGCAGTTGGAGCGGGGGCACAGATACGCAGTATTTT; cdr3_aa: CASSWSGGTDTQYF
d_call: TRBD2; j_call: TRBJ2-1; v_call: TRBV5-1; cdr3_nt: TGCGCCAGCAGCTTGGGGACTAGCGATAACAATGAGCAGTTCTTC; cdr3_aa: CASSLGTSDNNEQFF
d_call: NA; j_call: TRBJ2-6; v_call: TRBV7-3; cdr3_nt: TGTGCCAGCAGCCAAAAACCCCTCGGACAGACCAACTCTGGGGCCAACGTCCTGACTTTC; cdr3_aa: CASSQKPLGQTNSGANVLTF
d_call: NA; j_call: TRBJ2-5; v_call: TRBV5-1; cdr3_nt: TGCGCCAGCAGCATGGGACGGACTCAAGAGACCCAGTACTTC; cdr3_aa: CASSMGRTQETQYF
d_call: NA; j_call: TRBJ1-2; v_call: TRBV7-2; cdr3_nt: TGTGCCAGCAGCTTAGCCCGAGGGTATGGCTACACCTTC; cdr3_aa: CASSLARGYGYTF
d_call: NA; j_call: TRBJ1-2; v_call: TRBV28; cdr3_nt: TGTGCCAGCAGTAAAGGGGTCTGGGGTGGCTACACCTTC; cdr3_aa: CASSKGVWGGYTF
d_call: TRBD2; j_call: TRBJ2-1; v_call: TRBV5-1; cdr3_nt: TGCGCCAGCAGCTGGGGGACTAGCGGGGGGCTTAATGAGCAGTTCTTC; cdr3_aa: CASSWGTSGGLNEQFF
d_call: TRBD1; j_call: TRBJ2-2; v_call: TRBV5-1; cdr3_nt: TGCGCCAGCAGCTTGGCTCCCGGGACAGGGGCCGGGGAGCTGTTTTTT; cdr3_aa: CASSLAPGTGAGELFF
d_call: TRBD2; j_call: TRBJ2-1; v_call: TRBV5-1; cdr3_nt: TGCGCCAGCAGCTATAGACTAGCGGGAACCTACAATGAGCAGTTCTTC; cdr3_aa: CASSYRLAGTYNEQFF
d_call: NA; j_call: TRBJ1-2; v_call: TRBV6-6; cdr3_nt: TGTGCCAGTTCGACAGAGGACTATGGCTACACCTTC; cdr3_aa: CASSTEDYGYTF
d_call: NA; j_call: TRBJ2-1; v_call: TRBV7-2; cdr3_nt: TGTGCCAGCAGCTTTGGGCCAGGGGCCAATGAGCAGTTCTTC; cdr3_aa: CASSFGPGANEQFF
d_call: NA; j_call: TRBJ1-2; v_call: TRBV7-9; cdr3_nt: TGTGCCAGCACCGTATCCCTCGACAGGTTCTACACCTTC; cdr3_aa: CASTVSLDRFYTF
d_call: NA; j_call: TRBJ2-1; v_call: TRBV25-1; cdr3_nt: TGTGCCAGCTCGGGAAGGGCAGACTACAATGAGCAGTTCTTC; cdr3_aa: CASSGRADYNEQFF
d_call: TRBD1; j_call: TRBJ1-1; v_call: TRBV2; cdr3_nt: TGTGCCAGCAGTTGGGACAGGGGGCTGACTGAAGCTTTCTTT; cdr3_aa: CASSWDRGLTEAFF
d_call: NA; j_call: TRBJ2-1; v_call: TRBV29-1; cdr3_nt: TGCAGCGTCGACAGGTCGGAAGACAATGAGCAGTTCTTC; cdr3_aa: CSVDRSEDNEQFF
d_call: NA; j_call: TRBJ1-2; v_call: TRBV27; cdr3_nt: TGTGCCAGCAGTCCCGGGACTGGGGTGGGCTATGGCTACACCTTC; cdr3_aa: CASSPGTGVGYGYTF
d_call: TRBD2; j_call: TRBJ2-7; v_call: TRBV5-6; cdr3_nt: TGTGCCAGCAGCTTGGCCACTAGCGGGCCCTACGAGCAGTACTTC; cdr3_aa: CASSLATSGPYEQYF
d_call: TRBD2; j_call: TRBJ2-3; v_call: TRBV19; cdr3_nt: TGTGCCAGTAGTTCAATAGCGGGAGCGGGAGATACGCAGTATTTT; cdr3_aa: CASSSIAGAGDTQYF
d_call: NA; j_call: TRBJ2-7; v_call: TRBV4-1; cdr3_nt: TGCGCCAGCAGCCAAGGTGAGGTCTACTACGAGCAGTACTTC; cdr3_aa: CASSQGEVYYEQYF
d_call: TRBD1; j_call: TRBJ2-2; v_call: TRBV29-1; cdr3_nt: TGCAGCGTTACCCGGGACAGGGCGGCCACCGGGGAGCTGTTTTTT; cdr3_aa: CSVTRDRAATGELFF
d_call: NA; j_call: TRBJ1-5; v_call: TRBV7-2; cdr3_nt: TGTGCCAGCAGCTTTGTGGGTGGGAGAAGCAATCAGCCCCAGCATTTT; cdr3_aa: CASSFVGGRSNQPQHF
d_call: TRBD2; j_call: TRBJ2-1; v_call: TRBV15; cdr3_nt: TGTGCCACCAGCAGAGATAGTGGAGCGGGGGCGAATGAGCAGTTCTTC; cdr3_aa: CATSRDSGAGANEQFF
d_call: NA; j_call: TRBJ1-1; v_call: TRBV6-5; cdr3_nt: TGTGCCAGCAGTTACCGAGATGTAGCTTTCTTT; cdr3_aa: CASSYRDVAFF
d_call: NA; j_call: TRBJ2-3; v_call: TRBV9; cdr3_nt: TGTGCCAGCAGCGTAGCTTACACAGATACGCAGTATTTT; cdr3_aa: CASSVAYTDTQYF
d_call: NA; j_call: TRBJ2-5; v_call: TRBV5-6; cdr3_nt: TGTGCCAGCAGCTTGCGAGAGACCCAGTACTTC; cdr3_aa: CASSLRETQYF
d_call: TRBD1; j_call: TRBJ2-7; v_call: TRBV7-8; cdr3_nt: TGTGCCAGCAGCTTAGCGCGGACAGGGGGCTCCTACGAGCAGTACTTC; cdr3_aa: CASSLARTGGSYEQYF
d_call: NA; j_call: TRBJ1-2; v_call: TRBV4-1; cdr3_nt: TGCGCCAGCAGCCAAGATACCAGGGAAGACTATGGCTACACCTTC; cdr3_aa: CASSQDTREDYGYTF
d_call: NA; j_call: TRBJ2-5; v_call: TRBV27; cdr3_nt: TGTGCCAGCAGTTTATGGGCTGGAGCGGGTGAGACCCAGTACTTC; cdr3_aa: CASSLWAGAGETQYF
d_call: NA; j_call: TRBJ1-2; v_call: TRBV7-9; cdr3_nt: TGTGCCAGCAGCTTAGGGACTTCACTCTATGGCTACACCTTC; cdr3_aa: CASSLGTSLYGYTF
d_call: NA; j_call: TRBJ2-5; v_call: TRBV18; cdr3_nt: TGTGCCAGCTCACCACCCGAGGTCCAAGAGACCCAGTACTTC; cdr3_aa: CASSPPEVQETQYF
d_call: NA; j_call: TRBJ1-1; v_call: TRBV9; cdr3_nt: TGTGCCAGCAGCGTAGAAGGGGAGGTCGGAGCTTTCTTT; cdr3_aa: CASSVEGEVGAFF
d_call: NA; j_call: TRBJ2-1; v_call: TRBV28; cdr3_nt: TGTGCCAGCAGTGCGACGGGACACTCTCCAGCGGGATCCTACAATGAGCAGTTCTTC; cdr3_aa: CASSATGHSPAGSYNEQFF
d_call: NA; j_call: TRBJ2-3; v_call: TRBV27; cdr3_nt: TGTGCCAGCAGTTTATCTCCGACCGGGATTACAGATACGCAGTATTTT; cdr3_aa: CASSLSPTGITDTQYF
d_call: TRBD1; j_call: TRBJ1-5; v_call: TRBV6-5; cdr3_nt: TGTGCCAGCAGTCCGACAGGGAATAATCAGCCCCAGCATTTT; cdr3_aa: CASSPTGNNQPQHF
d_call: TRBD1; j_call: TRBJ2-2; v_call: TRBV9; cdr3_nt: TGTGCCAGCAGCCCAAGGACAGGGAACACCGGGGAGCTGTTTTTT; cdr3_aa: CASSPRTGNTGELFF
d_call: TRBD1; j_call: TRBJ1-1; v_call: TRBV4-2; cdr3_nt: TGTGCCAGCAGCCAAGGAGAGGGACAGAGAGTCACTGAAGCTTTCTTT; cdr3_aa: CASSQGEGQRVTEAFF
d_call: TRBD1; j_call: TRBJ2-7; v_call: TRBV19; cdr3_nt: TGTGCCAGTAGTACTCGGACAGGGATTTATTACGAGCAGTACTTC; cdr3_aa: CASSTRTGIYYEQYF